This T cell receptor (beta chain) was captured in a study of shared clonotypes between healthy human individuals. Trimming cost V 2 bases and J 10 bases, with 12 bases left between them. This CDR3 region has 13 residues. Looked up from germline, CDR1 is MNHEY and CDR2 is SVGAGI. The protocol was immunoSEQ multiplex PCR, while the TCRdb copy is restricted to in-frame clones and leaves out a portion. The sample has approximately 710,000 clones; 90% are singletons. Material: memory CD8+ T cells from PBMCs. Documented subset: CD45RO+ cells pooled with CCR7-negative TemRA cells. V usage is TRBV6-5 and J usage is TRBJ2-1, with D hard to call. The sequence derives from a man aged 18 to 29 in good health. Some clones in this sample may be carry-over from other donors' samples. The CDR3 sequence is CASSYTAAKEQFF. CDR3 bases: TGTGCCAGCAGTTACACGGCGGCTAAGGAGCAGTTCTTC.